This T cell receptor (beta chain) originates from a study of blood T cell repertoires in COVID-19. In the study overall: Sources were T cells, B-cell-depleted T cells, or PBMCs; the material itself was cDNA or gDNA.

Authors' processing steps: Estimation of nucleated cell counts was performed using reference gene primer amplification. Sequencing used immunoSEQ multiplex PCR; TCRdb keeps in-frame clones, though not all of them. V and J calls and clone size are those listed in that table; D and trimming were worked out from the DNA. The sample carries approximately 300,000 clones, about 90% recorded once. The germline gives CDR1 LNHDA, CDR2 SQIVND (reference sequence). The CDR3 runs 18 residues. Trimming took off 1 base at V and 2 bases at J, with 18 bases between the two ends. This study enrolled people aged 18 to 89 from 20 to 25 US geographic areas. Symptom resolution, clearance, or two negative PCRs marked donors in Cohort 3 as recovered.

The chain combines TRBV19 with TRBJ1-5; TRBD1 might be the D (6 bases). Source material: PBMCs or T cells enriched from blood (not recorded which). The TCR comes from a woman in her thirties who had recovered from COVID-19. The CDR3 DNA reads TGTGCCAGTAGTATAGGGCTATCGGGGGGCAGTGGCAATCAGCCCCAGCATTTT. It codes for CASSIGLSGGSGNQPQHF.